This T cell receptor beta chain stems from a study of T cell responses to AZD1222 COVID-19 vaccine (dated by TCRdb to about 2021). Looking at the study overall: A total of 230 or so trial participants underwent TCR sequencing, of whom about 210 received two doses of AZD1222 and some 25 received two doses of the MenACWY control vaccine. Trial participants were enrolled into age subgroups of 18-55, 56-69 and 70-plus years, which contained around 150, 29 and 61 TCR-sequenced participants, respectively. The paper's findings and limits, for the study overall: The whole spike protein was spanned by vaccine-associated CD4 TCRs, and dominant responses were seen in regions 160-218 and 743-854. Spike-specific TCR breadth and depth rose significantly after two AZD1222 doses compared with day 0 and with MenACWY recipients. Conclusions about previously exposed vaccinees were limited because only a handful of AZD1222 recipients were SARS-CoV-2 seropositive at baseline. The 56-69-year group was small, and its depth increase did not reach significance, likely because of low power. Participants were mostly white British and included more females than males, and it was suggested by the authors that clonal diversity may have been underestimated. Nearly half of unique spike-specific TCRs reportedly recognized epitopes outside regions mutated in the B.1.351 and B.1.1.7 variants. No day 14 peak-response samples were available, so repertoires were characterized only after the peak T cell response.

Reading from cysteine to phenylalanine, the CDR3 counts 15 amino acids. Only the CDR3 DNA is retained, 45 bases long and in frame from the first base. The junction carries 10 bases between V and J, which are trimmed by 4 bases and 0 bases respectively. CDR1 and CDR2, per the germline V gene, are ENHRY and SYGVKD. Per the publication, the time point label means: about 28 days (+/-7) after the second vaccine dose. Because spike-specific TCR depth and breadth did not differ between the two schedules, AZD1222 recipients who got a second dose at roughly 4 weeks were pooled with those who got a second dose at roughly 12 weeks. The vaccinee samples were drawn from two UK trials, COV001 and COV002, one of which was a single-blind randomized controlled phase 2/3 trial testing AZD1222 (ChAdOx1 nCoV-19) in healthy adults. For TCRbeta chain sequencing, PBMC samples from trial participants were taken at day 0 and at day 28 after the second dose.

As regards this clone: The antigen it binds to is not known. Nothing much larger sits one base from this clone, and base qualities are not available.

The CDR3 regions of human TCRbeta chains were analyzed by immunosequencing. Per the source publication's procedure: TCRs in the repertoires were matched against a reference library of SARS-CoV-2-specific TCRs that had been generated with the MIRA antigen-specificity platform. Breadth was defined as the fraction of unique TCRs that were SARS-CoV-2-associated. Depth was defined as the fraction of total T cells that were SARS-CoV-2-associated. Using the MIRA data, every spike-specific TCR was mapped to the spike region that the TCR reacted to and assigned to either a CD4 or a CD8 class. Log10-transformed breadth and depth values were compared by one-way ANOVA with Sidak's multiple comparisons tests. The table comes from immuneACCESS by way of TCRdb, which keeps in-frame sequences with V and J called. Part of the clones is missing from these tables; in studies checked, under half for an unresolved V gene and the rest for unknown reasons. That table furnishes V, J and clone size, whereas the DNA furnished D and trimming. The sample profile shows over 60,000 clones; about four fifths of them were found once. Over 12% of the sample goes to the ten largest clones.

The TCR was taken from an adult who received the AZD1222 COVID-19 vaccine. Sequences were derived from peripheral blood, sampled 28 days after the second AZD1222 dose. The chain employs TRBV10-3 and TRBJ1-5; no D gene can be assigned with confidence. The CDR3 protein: CAISATANSNQPQHF. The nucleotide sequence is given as TGTGCCATCAGTGCTACAGCAAATAGCAATCAGCCCCAGCATTTT.